Sequencing of this T cell receptor (beta chain) was carried out in a study of T cell responses to AZD1222 COVID-19 vaccine. Clones were read by immunoSEQ multiplex PCR, and TCRdb kept only the in-frame ones, dropping some. This sample has 100,000 to 150,000 clones; 90% occur once, and the top ten carry 1.5% to 2%. Comments on this clone: Its antigen is currently unknown.

General observations from the study: Spike as a whole was targeted by vaccine-associated CD4 TCRs, dominant at 160-218 and 743-854. Repertoire collection took place solely once the T cell response had peaked. Clonal diversity was possibly underestimated; the donors were predominantly white British and more often female.

V shed 6 bases and J shed 3 bases, with 6 bases lying between them. From germline, CDR1 is MNHEY and CDR2 SVGAGI. The CDR3 has 11 residues. The TCR comes from an adult in good health. Sample: peripheral blood, taken on day 0 of AZD1222 vaccination. This rearrangement joins TRBV6-5 to TRBJ2-7, with D hard to call. The CDR3 here is CASRTIYEQYF. CDR3 bases: TGTGCCAGCAGAACTATCTACGAGCAGTACTTC.